One and the same sample provided the 17 T cell receptor beta chains below, sequenced in a study of T-cell memory formation after mild COVID-19. TCRdb re-called the 5' RACE reads through MiXCR, storing one row per CDR3 protein. The table shows 550,000 to 650,000 distinct CDR3 sequences, with approximately 15% occurring only once. Sequencing was done on a sample of PBMCs or a T cell subset sorted from them (not recorded which). These receptor sequences come from an adult woman who had mild COVID-19 (a few samples of this study predate the infection). Cell type and time point are not known.

This clonotype showed up many times. Relative to the germline gene, one junction end is altered; a read error may explain this. The CDR3 DNA is TGCGCCAGCAGCTTGGCGGGTGCCTACGAGCAGTACTTC. Translating gives CASSLAGAYEQYF. This chain uses TRBV7-9 with TRBJ2-7; the D gene is possibly TRBD2 (5 bases). CDR1 SEHNR and CDR2 FQNEAQ come from the germline V gene (reference sequence). The CDR3 spans 13 residues.

In its sample, this clonotype was seen a few times. V usage is TRBV3-1 and J usage is TRBJ2-2; possible D gene TRBD1, 5 bases. The CDR3 is 15 amino acids. The germline V gene encodes CDR1 LGHDT and CDR2 YNNKEL (reference sequence). V dropped 1 base and J dropped 4 bases, with 10 bases sitting between them. The DNA for the CDR3 is TGTGCCAGCAGCCAAGCGCAGGGTGCCACCGGGGAGCTGTTTTTT. Translation: CASSQAQGATGELFF.

This clonotype was seen many times. The chain carries TRBV7-8 and TRBJ2-3; D not resolved. Germline CDR1 reads SGHVS; CDR2 reads FQNEAQ. There are 13 residues in the CDR3. V dropped 0 bases and J dropped 4 bases, with 5 bases sitting between them. In nucleotides, the CDR3 is TGTGCCAGCAGCTTAGCTGTAGCAGATACGCAGTATTTT. Its translation is CASSLAVADTQYF.

The chain uses TRBV7-9 and TRBJ1-1; tentative D call: TRBD1 (6 bases). Trimming removed 3 bases at V and 7 bases at J, with 24 bases between. CDR3 length: 17 residues. Germline V gene sequence: CDR1 SEHNR, CDR2 FQNEAQ (reference sequence). As DNA, the CDR3 is TGTGCCAGCAGCTTTCCTGTGGGTCGGCAGGGGCTAGATGAAGCTTTCTTT. This codes for CASSFPVGRQGLDEAFF. Full variable domain (missing parts from reference TRBV7-9 and TRBJ1-1): DTGVSQNPRHKITKRGQNVTFRCDPISEHNRLYWYRQTLGQGPEFLTYFQNEAQLEKSRLLSDRFSAERPKGSFSTLEIQRTEQGDSAMYLCASSFPVGRQGLDEAFFGQGTRLTVV.

Comments on this clonotype: Compared with germline, one end of the junction differs, possibly owing to a read error. This chain uses TRBV12-3 or TRBV12-4 with TRBJ2-7; D may be TRBD1 or TRBD2 (5 bases each). The length of the CDR3 is 13 residues. In DNA form, the CDR3 reads TGTGCCAGCAGTTTTTCCGGGGCGTACGAGAAGTACTTC. Translation gives CASSFSGAYEKYF.

The chain is built from TRBV7-3 and TRBJ2-3; 7 bases match TRBD1. In germline, CDR1 is SGHTA, CDR2 FQGTGA. V trimming: 5 bases; J trimming: 2 bases; junction bases outside the gene matches: 7. CDR3 length: 15 amino acids. CDR3 protein: CASSVVGTATDTQYF. The DNA for the CDR3 is TGTGCCAGCAGCGTCGTCGGGACAGCCACAGATACGCAGTATTTT. Supplemented by reference TRBV7-3 and TRBJ2-3, the full variable domain reads GAGVSQTPSNKVTEKGKYVELRCDPISGHTALYWYRQSLGQGPEFLIYFQGTGAADDSGLPNDRFFAVRPEGSVSTLKIQRTERGDSAVYLCASSVVGTATDTQYFGPGTRLTVL.

This clonotype was seen a few times. The rearrangement uses TRBV4-3 and TRBJ2-7, with a possible D match to TRBD1 (6 bases). The length of the CDR3 is 16 residues. The V end lost 1 base, the J end lost 1 base, and 14 bases lay between the germline ends. Germline V gene sequence: CDR1 LGHNA, CDR2 YSLEER. The CDR3 is CASSQGGNRVSYEQYF. The DNA of the CDR3 is TGCGCCAGCAGCCAAGGAGGGAACAGGGTATCCTACGAGCAGTACTTC.

This clonotype was detected many times. J is TRBJ1-5 and V is TRBV4-3; maybe TRBD1 (5 bases). Germline V lookup: CDR1 LGHNA, CDR2 YSLEER. The V end lost 0 bases, the J end lost 3 bases, and 9 bases lay between the germline ends. CDR3 length equals 15 residues. The CDR3 is CASSQDWGDNQPQHF. The CDR3, as DNA: TGCGCCAGCAGCCAAGATTGGGGGGACAATCAGCCCCAGCATTTT.

This clonotype has more than one count but fewer than ten. The chain links TRBV2 to TRBJ2-5, with TRBD2 as a possible D gene (6 bases). CDR1 is SNHLY, CDR2 FYNNEI, per germline. Trimming pared 3 bases from V and 6 bases from J, leaving 14 bases between. This CDR3 region has 14 residues. The CDR3 coding sequence is TGTGCCAGCAGTGAGTCTAGCGCAACGAAGACCCAGTACTTC. Protein product: CASSESSATKTQYF.

The chain couples TRBV24-1 to TRBJ1-2, with no clear D. Germline V CDR1 and CDR2: KGHDR, SFDVKD. The CDR3 is 15 amino acids. Between the trimmed V and J ends, which lost 10 bases and 0 bases, there was a span of 17 bases. CDR3 DNA: TGTGCCACTCGCGCTTGGGGTAGATCTAACTATGGCTACACCTTC. Translated, it gives CATRAWGRSNYGYTF.

The genes are TRBV9 and TRBJ1-1; no firm D call. The CDR3 loop spans 14 amino acids. CDR1 is SGDLS, CDR2 YYNGEE, per germline. V was trimmed by 0 bases and J by 3 bases, leaving 9 bases between them. This CDR3 is CASSVVDLHTEAFF. The CDR3 coding sequence is TGTGCCAGCAGCGTAGTAGACTTACACACTGAAGCTTTCTTT. The full variable domain, rest sourced from reference TRBV9 and TRBJ1-1, is DSGVTQTPKHLITATGQRVTLRCSPRSGDLSVYWYQQSLDQGLQFLIQYYNGEERAKGNILERFSAQQFPDLHSELNLSSLELGDSALYFCASSVVDLHTEAFFGQGTRLTVV.

Of note for this clonotype: Being one base from a much bigger clone, this may be a read error. J is TRBJ2-2 and V is TRBV2; D is uncertain. The CDR3 loop spans 12 amino acids. The V gene lost 7 bases and the J gene lost 9 bases, with 12 bases spanning the gap. Germline CDR1 SNHLY, CDR2 FYNNEI. The CDR3 sequence is CASTGRAWELFF. CDR3 nucleotides: TGTGCCAGCACCGGACGGGCCTGGGAGCTGTTTTTT.

For this clonotype: A much larger clone differs from this one at a single base, so this may be a read error. The chain links TRBV13 to TRBJ1-1; D is undetermined. Trimming stripped 5 bases from V and 0 bases from J, with 7 bases between. There are 13 residues in the CDR3. Per germline, CDR1 PRHDT and CDR2 FYEKMQ (reference sequence). CDR3 nucleotides: TGTGCCAGCAGCCCCACAATGAACACTGAAGCTTTCTTT. Translating gives CASSPTMNTEAFF.

This clonotype was seen only a few times. The chain employs TRBV5-6 and TRBJ1-1; TRBD1 aligns across 7 bases. Per the germline V gene, CDR1 is SGHDT and CDR2 is YYEEEE. The V gene end was trimmed by 4 bases and the J gene end by 4 bases; junction bases not matched to a gene: 13. This CDR3 comprises 16 residues. The CDR3 loop reads CASSRDSFLRSTEAFF. DNA of the CDR3: TGTGCCAGCAGCCGGGACAGCTTCCTGCGAAGCACTGAAGCTTTCTTT. The full variable domain, its missing parts supplied by reference TRBV5-6 and TRBJ1-1, is DAGVTQSPTHLIKTRGQQVTLRCSPKSGHDTVSWYQQALGQGPQFIFQYYEEEERQRGNFPDRFSGHQFPNYSSELNVNALLLGDSALYLCASSRDSFLRSTEAFFGQGTRLTVV.

This clonotype was seen a handful of times. The chain couples TRBV5-6 to TRBJ2-7, with a tentative D call TRBD1 (5 bases). The length of the CDR3 is 12 residues. Trimming shortened V by 2 bases and J by 7 bases, and 10 bases separated the two germline ends. The germline V gene has CDR1 SGHDT and CDR2 YYEEEE. CDR3 in DNA: TGTGCCAGCAGCTTTCAGGGTAGTGAGCAGTACTTC. As protein: CASSFQGSEQYF. Full variable domain (rest looked up from reference TRBV5-6 and TRBJ2-7): DAGVTQSPTHLIKTRGQQVTLRCSPKSGHDTVSWYQQALGQGPQFIFQYYEEEERQRGNFPDRFSGHQFPNYSSELNVNALLLGDSALYLCASSFQGSEQYFGPGTRLTVT.

V gene TRBV18 combines with J gene TRBJ2-3; unclear D gene. Germline V CDR1 and CDR2: KGHSH, LQKENI. This CDR3 spans 14 amino acids. V shed 0 bases and J shed 8 bases, with 12 bases lying between them. CDR3 region: CASSPPNPSGTQYF. For the CDR3, the DNA is TGTGCCAGCTCACCACCGAACCCATCGGGTACGCAGTATTTT.

The V and J genes are TRBV15 and TRBJ2-1; 9 positions match TRBD2. The CDR3 loop spans 16 amino acids. The germline CDR1 and CDR2 sequences are LNHNV and YYDKDF (reference sequence). The J segment lost 7 bases and the V segment lost 3 bases, leaving 10 bases of the junction unmatched. The CDR3 sequence: CATSSISGLATNEQFF. The CDR3 DNA is TGTGCCACCAGCAGCATTTCGGGACTAGCAACAAATGAGCAGTTCTTC.